Each of the 21 T cell receptor beta chains below was sequenced from the same sample in a study of Tregs in tolerant kidney transplant recipients. The nonmyeloablative bone marrow transplants came from related graft donors, with transient mixed chimerism. Profiling relied on immunoSEQ multiplex PCR, and the TCRdb table lists in-frame clones only, not all of them. The sample shows 95,000 or so clones, 93% of them seen only once. The sequencing used CD4+ T cells from blood (PBMCs), collected 12 months after the transplant. The receptors were gathered from a human patient who received a combined kidney and bone marrow transplant. Some T cells may be the graft donor's.

The J gene is TRBJ1-2, the V gene TRBV5-1; 9 bases align to TRBD1. V was clipped by 3 bases and J by 4 bases; unmatched bases: 10. Germline V lookup: CDR1 SGHRS, CDR2 YFSETQ. This CDR3 region has 16 residues. CDR3: CASSSGVGQGFYGYTF. Here the CDR3 DNA reads TGCGCCAGCAGCTCTGGGGTGGGACAGGGCTTCTATGGCTACACCTTC. Full variable domain (rest looked up from reference TRBV5-1 and TRBJ1-2): KAGVTQTPRYLIKTRGQQVTLSCSPISGHRSVSWYQQTPGQGLQFLFEYFSETQRNKGNFPGRFSGRQFSNSRSEMNVSTLELGDSALYLCASSSGVGQGFYGYTFGSGTRLTVV.

The rearrangement joins TRBV19 to TRBJ1-2; TRBD1 is a possible D gene (6 bases). The CDR3 sequence is 18 residues long. Germline CDR1 reads LNHDA; CDR2 reads SQIVND (reference sequence). V was pared by 1 base and J by 3 bases, with 21 bases between. The CDR3: CASSIVAGAPRYDYGYTF. The CDR3 DNA follows: TGTGCCAGTAGTATAGTGGCAGGGGCCCCTCGTTATGACTATGGCTACACCTTC.

The chain links TRBV19 to TRBJ2-3; 8 positions match TRBD2. Germline V lookup: CDR1 LNHDA, CDR2 SQIVND (reference sequence). V lost 4 bases and J lost 6; bases outside the gene matches: 0. This CDR3 region has 12 residues. CDR3 amino acids: CASSTSGDTQYF. Written as DNA, the CDR3 is TGTGCCAGTAGTACTAGCGGGGATACGCAGTATTTT.

This clone was observed a single time. The V and J genes are TRBV5-6 and TRBJ1-1, with 10 bases matching TRBD1. The J segment lost 0 bases and the V segment lost 3 bases, leaving 2 bases of the junction unmatched. Per germline, CDR1 SGHDT and CDR2 YYEEEE. The CDR3 contains 15 residues. In nucleotides, the CDR3 is TGTGCCAGCAGCTGGGGACAGGGGCTGAACACTGAAGCTTTCTTT. Its protein is CASSWGQGLNTEAFF.

The chain couples TRBV5-8 to TRBJ2-7; 9 bases are a match to TRBD2. The CDR3 totals 14 residues. Per germline, CDR1 SGHTS and CDR2 YDEGEE. J gave up 6 bases and V 3 bases, and 7 bases lay outside the gene matches. CDR3 sequence: CASSSWTSVGEQYF. CDR3 DNA sequence: TGTGCCAGCAGCTCCTGGACTAGCGTCGGCGAGCAGTACTTC. Full variable domain (remainder filled in from reference TRBV5-8 and TRBJ2-7): EAGVTQSPTHLIKTRGQQATLRCSPISGHTSVYWYQQALGLGLQFLLWYDEGEERNRGNFPPRFSGRQFPNYSSELNVNALELEDSALYLCASSSWTSVGEQYFGPGTRLTVT.

The J gene is TRBJ2-2, the V gene TRBV7-6; possibly TRBD1 for D (6 bases). The germline CDR1 and CDR2 sequences are SGHVS and FNYEAQ. Trimming took 2 bases from V and 2 from J, leaving 12 bases between them. The CDR3 totals 16 residues. The CDR3 loop reads CASSLITGQNTGELFF. Written as DNA, the CDR3 is TGTGCCAGCAGCTTAATAACAGGGCAAAACACCGGGGAGCTGTTTTTT.

This clone was recorded a few times. This chain connects TRBV4-1 to TRBJ1-5; TRBD1 might be the D (6 bases). Germline-derived CDR1 and CDR2 are MGHRA and YSYEKL. This CDR3 has 16 amino acids. The V and J ends lost 4 bases and 4 bases respectively, with 17 bases between them. CDR3: CASSPSGGPKNQPQHF. The CDR3 DNA reads as TGCGCCAGCAGCCCATCCGGGGGGCCGAAGAATCAGCCCCAGCATTTT.

Regarding this clone: Other DNA sequences within the sample encode an identical CDR3. This chain links TRBV18 with TRBJ2-3, with D hard to call. V was trimmed by 3 bases and J by 0 bases, leaving 19 bases between them. Per germline, CDR1 KGHSH and CDR2 LQKENI. The CDR3 has 18 residues. Written as DNA, the CDR3 is TGTGCCAGCTCACCGCTGGTTTCCTCGGGTTCTAGCACAGATACGCAGTATTTT. Its translation is CASSPLVSSGSSTDTQYF.

The chain has TRBV27 and TRBJ2-3; possible D gene TRBD1, 6 bases. V was pared by 4 bases and J by 0 bases, with 8 bases between. In germline, CDR1 is MNHEY, CDR2 SMNVEV (reference sequence). The CDR3 consists of 14 residues. The CDR3 bases are TGTGCCAGCAGTTACCAGGGGAGCACAGATACGCAGTATTTT. It is translated as CASSYQGSTDTQYF.

The chain carries TRBV10-2 and TRBJ2-3, with 14 bases matching TRBD2. V gave up 1 base and J gave up 3 bases; unmatched junction bases: 6. Germline assignment: CDR1 WSHSY and CDR2 SAAADI. The CDR3 is made up of 18 amino acids. The CDR3 coding sequence is TGCGCCAGCAGTGAGTGGGGACTAGCGGGAGTTGGAACAGATACGCAGTATTTT. It encodes CASSEWGLAGVGTDTQYF.

The rearrangement uses TRBV18 and TRBJ2-4; 8 bases fit TRBD1. The CDR3 sequence is 15 residues long. V was pared by 4 bases and J by 6 bases, with 8 bases of the junction left unmatched. The germline V gene encodes CDR1 KGHSH and CDR2 LQKENI. CDR3 sequence (DNA): TGTGCCAGCTCACTCTCCGACAGGGGACGAAACATTCAGTACTTC. Translating it yields CASSLSDRGRNIQYF.

V gene TRBV7-3 combines with J gene TRBJ1-2, with 7 bases fitting TRBD1. After removal of 4 bases from V and 2 bases from J, the junction contained 1 base not matched to a gene. The CDR3 length is 13 residues. Germline V gene data show CDR1 as SGHTA and CDR2 as FQGTGA. CDR3 sequence: CASSSQGNYGYTF. CDR3 bases: TGTGCCAGCAGCTCACAGGGGAACTATGGCTACACCTTC. The full variable domain, with the rest looked up from reference TRBV7-3 and TRBJ1-2, is GAGVSQTPSNKVTEKGKYVELRCDPISGHTALYWYRQSLGQGPEFLIYFQGTGAADDSGLPNDRFFAVRPEGSVSTLKIQRTERGDSAVYLCASSSQGNYGYTFGSGTRLTVV.

The rearrangement joins TRBV4-3 to TRBJ2-3, with 15 bases lining up with TRBD2. V lost 3 bases, J lost 8 bases, and 9 bases stayed unmatched. CDR3 length: 17 amino acids. Germline V gene data show CDR1 as LGHNA and CDR2 as YSLEER. CDR3: CASSQLRTSGRGGTQYF. The DNA of the CDR3 is TGCGCCAGCAGCCAGCTTAGGACTAGCGGGAGGGGAGGTACGCAGTATTTT.

This clone showed up just once. The chain combines TRBV7-2 with TRBJ2-5, with 10 bases aligning to TRBD2. V dropped 0 bases and J dropped 4; count of bases not matched to a gene: 5. The V gene's germline CDR1 is SGHTA and CDR2 FQGNSA. This CDR3 has 16 amino acids. CDR3 residues: CASSLAPSGGGETQYF. CDR3 DNA sequence: TGTGCCAGCAGCTTAGCGCCAAGCGGGGGGGGAGAGACCCAGTACTTC. The entire variable domain, with the rest obtained from reference TRBV7-2 and TRBJ2-5, is as follows: GAGVSQSPSNKVTEKGKDVELRCDPISGHTALYWYRQSLGQGLEFLIYFQGNSAPDKSGLPSDRFSAERTGGSVSTLTIQRTQQEDSAVYLCASSLAPSGGGETQYFGPGTRLLVL.

Note on this clone: At one of its ends the junction is not consistent with the germline gene, which may arise from a read error. The sample holds other DNA sequences that translate to the same CDR3. The rearrangement uses TRBV5-1 and TRBJ1-6; D call uncertain. This CDR3 is built from 15 residues. Germline V gene sequence: CDR1 SGHRS, CDR2 YFSETQ. CDR3 nucleotides: TGCGCCAGCGCGGAGCGAAGCTCCTATAATTCCCCCCTCCACTTT. Amino acid sequence: CASAERSSYNSPLHF.

As regards this clone: The same CDR3 arises from other DNA sequences in this sample as well. The rearrangement links TRBV2 to TRBJ1-6; a possible D gene is TRBD1 (5 bases). The CDR3 sequence is 15 residues long. The germline V gene encodes CDR1 SNHLY and CDR2 FYNNEI. V was trimmed by 3 bases and J by 9 bases, leaving 15 bases between them. CDR3 sequence reads: CASSDFGVGASPLHF. The CDR3 coding sequence is TGTGCCAGCAGTGACTTTGGGGTAGGGGCTTCACCCCTCCACTTT.

The rearrangement uses TRBV5-1 and TRBJ1-4; the D gene is possibly TRBD1 (6 bases). CDR3 size: 17 residues. Trimming took off 0 bases at V and 5 bases at J, with 17 bases between the two ends. Germline lookup yields CDR1 SGHRS and CDR2 YFSETQ. The CDR3 nucleotides are TGCGCCAGCAGCTTGGCCTCCGTCGGGGGGCGGAATGAAAAACTGTTTTTT. Protein sequence: CASSLASVGGRNEKLFF.

V usage is TRBV19 and J usage is TRBJ1-4; TRBD1 might be the D (5 bases). Trimming pared 1 base from V and 8 bases from J, leaving 14 bases between. In germline, CDR1 is LNHDA, CDR2 SQIVND (reference sequence). CDR3 size: 15 residues. The CDR3 sequence: CASSIGRREGEKLFF. Written as DNA, the CDR3 is TGTGCCAGTAGTATAGGGCGCAGGGAGGGAGAAAAACTGTTTTTT.

This chain joins TRBV21-1 and TRBJ1-3. TRBV21-1 is noted as a pseudogene. There are 17 residues in the CDR3. This CDR3 is CASRDAGKKSSGNTIYF. In nucleotides, the CDR3 is TGTGCCAGCAGGGACGCGGGCAAGAAGAGCTCTGGAAACACCATATATTTT.

The chain is built from TRBV10-3 and TRBJ2-7, with TRBD2 matching over 7 bases. Germline loops: CDR1 ENHRY, CDR2 SYGVKD. V lost 5 bases to trimming and J lost 2 bases; unmatched junction nucleotides: 6. The CDR3 runs 14 residues. CDR3 in amino acids: CAISFSGFTYEQYF. In nucleotides, the CDR3 is TGTGCCATCAGTTTTAGCGGGTTTACCTACGAGCAGTACTTC.

The rearrangement joins TRBV10-3 to TRBJ2-1, with 15 bases fitting TRBD2. V gave up 6 bases and J gave up 0 bases; unmatched junction bases: 6. Germline assignment: CDR1 ENHRY and CDR2 SYGVKD. CDR3 length: 18 residues. DNA for the CDR3: TGTGCCATCAGATCCGGGACTAGCGGGAGGTTCTCCTACAATGAGCAGTTCTTC. This translates into CAIRSGTSGRFSYNEQFF.